What follows are 29 T cell receptor beta chains derived from one specimen sequenced in a study of cytomegalovirus exposure and HLA in healthy donors. The PCR employed 60 Vbeta primers together with 13 Jbeta primers. Produced via immunoSEQ multiplex PCR; TCRdb's table is partial and in-frame only. The repertoire holds under 150,000 clones, with roughly 77% as singletons. Sequencing input: PBMCs. The receptor set was obtained from a woman aged 40 to 50 in good health and CMV-seropositive.

The chain couples TRBV5-1 to TRBJ2-1; 7 bases map to TRBD2. Per germline, CDR1 SGHRS and CDR2 YFSETQ. This CDR3 spans 17 amino acids. V gave up 2 bases and J gave up 0 bases; unmatched junction bases: 8. CDR3 coding DNA: TGCGCCAGCAGCTTCGGGAGGCTCCACAGCTCCTACAATGAGCAGTTCTTC. Its protein product is CASSFGRLHSSYNEQFF.

This clone was found a few times. The chain combines TRBV5-1 with TRBJ1-1; unclear D gene. This CDR3 contains 13 residues. Trimming stripped 0 bases from V and 1 base from J, with 4 bases between. Germline V gene sequence: CDR1 SGHRS, CDR2 YFSETQ. The CDR3 DNA reads TGCGCCAGCAGCTTGGACTGGAACACTGAAGCTTTCTTT. Translation gives CASSLDWNTEAFF.

The V and J genes are TRBV7-3 and TRBJ1-2; TRBD1 is a possible D gene (6 bases). This CDR3 is 13 amino acids long. The germline V gene encodes CDR1 SGHTA and CDR2 FQGTGA. V dropped 5 bases and J dropped 6 bases, with 13 bases sitting between them. CDR3 coding DNA: TGTGCCAGCAGCGAGACAGGCGTTCATGGCTACACCTTC. It codes for CASSETGVHGYTF.

The rearrangement links TRBV5-6 to TRBJ2-7; 7 bases fit TRBD1. V lost 0 bases and J lost 6; bases outside the gene matches: 6. Per the germline V gene, CDR1 is SGHDT and CDR2 is YYEEEE. The CDR3 runs 14 residues. The CDR3 coding sequence is TGTGCCAGCAGCTTGGCCGACAGGGTACGCGAGCAGTACTTC. It translates to CASSLADRVREQYF.

The rearrangement joins TRBV19 to TRBJ2-1; 7 positions agree with TRBD2. CDR3 length equals 15 residues. The V segment lost 6 bases and the J segment 6 bases; nucleotides outside the gene matches: 11. Germline V CDR1 and CDR2: LNHDA, SQIVND (reference sequence). In DNA form, the CDR3 reads TGTGCCAGTAGCAACTGGGGGGGGAGGGCCAATGAGCAGTTCTTC. Translation: CASSNWGGRANEQFF.

The chain has TRBV6-5 and TRBJ2-1; no clear D gene. CDR3 length: 15 residues. Per germline, CDR1 MNHEY and CDR2 SVGAGI. Between the trimmed V and J ends, which lost 1 base and 0 bases, there was a span of 7 bases. The CDR3 sequence: CASSYYRSSYNEQFF. Here the CDR3 DNA reads TGTGCCAGCAGTTACTATAGGAGCTCCTACAATGAGCAGTTCTTC.

CDR3: CASSPPEAATGELFF. CDR3 sequence (DNA): TGCGCCAGCAGCCCCCCGGAAGCGGCCACCGGGGAGCTGTTTTTT. This sequence joins TRBV4-1 and TRBJ2-2; D is possibly TRBD2 (5 bases). Germline V CDR1 and CDR2: MGHRA, YSYEKL. CDR3 length: 15 amino acids. V lost 4 bases to trimming and J lost 4 bases, with 13 bases between them.

V usage is TRBV19 and J usage is TRBJ1-2; perhaps TRBD1 as D (6 bases). Germline values: CDR1 LNHDA, CDR2 SQIVND (reference sequence). CDR3 length equals 14 residues. Trimming shortened V by 4 bases and J by 4 bases, and 13 bases separated the two germline ends. The chain's CDR3 is CASSRPGEVYGYTF. The DNA of the CDR3 is TGTGCCAGTAGTAGGCCAGGGGAAGTCTATGGCTACACCTTC. Drawing the rest from reference TRBV19 and TRBJ1-2, the complete variable domain is DGGITQSPKYLFRKEGQNVTLSCEQNLNHDAMYWYRQDPGQGLRLIYYSQIVNDFQKGDIAEGYSVSREKKESFPLTVTSAQKNPTAFYLCASSRPGEVYGYTFGSGTRLTVV.

The rearrangement uses TRBV27 and TRBJ2-5, with 8 positions matching TRBD2. CDR3 length: 15 residues. Germline V gene lookup returns CDR1 MNHEY and CDR2 SMNVEV (reference sequence). V shed 6 bases and J 7 bases; nucleotides not matched to a gene: 13. The CDR3 DNA sequence: TGTGCCAGCAGCCCGGGACTAGGAGGGGGGGGGACCCAGTACTTC. Its translation is CASSPGLGGGGTQYF.

The rearrangement uses TRBV27 and TRBJ1-2; 7 bases are shared with TRBD1. Germline lookup yields CDR1 MNHEY and CDR2 SMNVEV (reference sequence). The CDR3 totals 14 residues. V lost 5 bases, J lost 6 bases, and 9 bases stayed unmatched. In DNA form, the CDR3 reads TGTGCCAGCAGTCTCCGGGACAGAGGGGATGGCTACACCTTC. Translating gives CASSLRDRGDGYTF.

V is TRBV9 and J is TRBJ1-1; D is unclear. The CDR3 runs 16 residues. From germline, CDR1 is SGDLS and CDR2 YYNGEE. The V and J ends lost 0 bases and 1 base respectively, with 13 bases between them. CDR3 sequence (DNA): TGTGCCAGCAGCGTAGTTCCGCAGGCTCAGAACACTGAAGCTTTCTTT. Translated, it gives CASSVVPQAQNTEAFF.

V usage is TRBV4-1 and J usage is TRBJ2-3, with 10 bases that match TRBD2. This CDR3 has 16 amino acids. The V gene end was trimmed by 6 bases and the J gene end by 2 bases; junction bases not matched to a gene: 8. The germline V gene encodes CDR1 MGHRA and CDR2 YSYEKL. The CDR3: CASRARGTSDTDTQYF. The CDR3, as DNA: TGCGCCAGCAGGGCCCGAGGGACTAGCGACACAGATACGCAGTATTTT.

This chain connects TRBV4-1 to TRBJ1-4; D not certain. Germline CDR1 and CDR2: MGHRA and YSYEKL. V lost 8 bases, J lost 6 bases, and 10 bases lay in between. This CDR3 contains 12 residues. The CDR3 here is CASGGFDEKLFF. The CDR3 DNA reads TGCGCCAGCGGAGGGTTTGATGAAAAACTGTTTTTT.

The chain joins TRBV7-2 to TRBJ2-3; no definite D call. Deletions cut 6 bases from V and 14 bases from J, with 18 bases between. CDR1 and CDR2 from the germline V gene are SGHTA and FQGNSA. The CDR3 is 12 residues long. Here the CDR3 DNA reads TGTGCCAGCAGAGCGACTGGCCCCAATCCGTATTTT. Its translation: CASRATGPNPYF.

The gene calls are TRBV9 and TRBJ2-7, with 9 bases lining up with TRBD2. The germline CDR1 and CDR2 sequences are SGDLS and YYNGEE. V trimming: 4 bases; J trimming: 2 bases; junction bases outside the gene matches: 7. The CDR3 is 15 amino acids. The CDR3 sequence is CASSQTSGPPYEQYF. Here the CDR3 DNA reads TGTGCCAGCAGCCAAACTAGCGGGCCCCCCTACGAGCAGTACTTC.

The chain links TRBV19 to TRBJ2-5, with a tentative D call TRBD1 (5 bases). V lost 8 bases and J lost 2, with 18 bases in between. The CDR3 loop spans 15 amino acids. CDR1 is LNHDA and CDR2 is SQIVND in the germline V gene (reference sequence). CDR3 nucleotides: TGTGCCAGTTCCTATGCCAGGGTGCCGCAAGAGACCCAGTACTTC. It specifies CASSYARVPQETQYF.

The genes are TRBV5-4 and TRBJ2-1; TRBD1 is a possible D gene (6 bases). Trimming pared 0 bases from V and 4 bases from J, leaving 11 bases between. This CDR3 contains 15 residues. Germline V lookup: CDR1 SGHNT, CDR2 YYREEE (reference sequence). The DNA of the CDR3 is TGTGCCAGCAGCTTGGTAGGGGGTCCTTACAATGAGCAGTTCTTC. This encodes CASSLVGGPYNEQFF. The full variable domain, in which reference TRBV5-4 and TRBJ2-1 provide the parts outside the CDR3, is ETGVTQSPTHLIKTRGQQVTLRCSSQSGHNTVSWYQQALGQGPQFIFQYYREEENGRGNFPPRFSGLQFPNYSSELNVNALELDDSALYLCASSLVGGPYNEQFFGPGTRLTVL.

This chain connects TRBV15 to TRBJ2-7; 9 bases align to TRBD1. The trim removed 4 bases at V and 1 base at J, leaving 5 bases unmatched. The CDR3 contains 15 residues. Germline CDR1 is LNHNV and CDR2 is YYDKDF (reference sequence). The CDR3 sequence: CATSTDRGSSYEQYF. The CDR3 DNA follows: TGTGCCACCAGCACCGACAGGGGGTCTTCCTACGAGCAGTACTTC.

The chain joins TRBV28 to TRBJ2-5; TRBD2 matches at 11 bases. The better agreement between TRBJ2-7 and the DNA end casts doubt on the J call. Per the germline V gene, CDR1 is MDHEN and CDR2 is SYDVKM. There are 15 residues in the CDR3. The CDR3 DNA reads TGTGCCAGCAGTTTGACTGGGACTAGCGGCTACGAGCAGTACTTC. Translation: CASSLTGTSGYEQYF.

The chain uses TRBV19 and TRBJ2-1; 11 nucleotides agree with TRBD2. The ends lost 5 bases at V and 3 bases at J; junction bases unmatched: 9. Looked up from germline, CDR1 is LNHDA and CDR2 is SQIVND (reference sequence). CDR3 length: 17 amino acids. The CDR3 spells CASSLLGLAGLYNEQFF. CDR3 nucleotide sequence: TGTGCCAGTAGTCTCCTCGGACTAGCGGGCCTCTACAATGAGCAGTTCTTC.

The rearrangement links TRBV6-5 to TRBJ1-2; 8 bases are shared with TRBD1. CDR3 length equals 14 residues. Germline loops: CDR1 MNHEY, CDR2 SVGAGI. The trim removed 6 bases at V and 2 bases at J, leaving 5 bases unmatched. The CDR3 reads CASRSPGGNYGYTF. The DNA for the CDR3 is TGTGCCAGCAGATCCCCAGGGGGCAACTATGGCTACACCTTC.

CDR3 protein: CASRSLATGNYGYTF. In DNA, the CDR3 is TGCGCCAGCAGAAGTTTAGCAACAGGGAACTATGGCTACACCTTC. This chain uses TRBV5-1 with TRBJ1-2; perhaps TRBD1 as D (6 bases). CDR1 and CDR2 from the germline V gene are SGHRS and YFSETQ. Deletions cut 5 bases from V and 2 bases from J, with 16 bases between. The CDR3 length is 15 residues. The whole variable domain, remainder taken from reference TRBV5-1 and TRBJ1-2, is KAGVTQTPRYLIKTRGQQVTLSCSPISGHRSVSWYQQTPGQGLQFLFEYFSETQRNKGNFPGRFSGRQFSNSRSEMNVSTLELGDSALYLCASRSLATGNYGYTFGSGTRLTVV.

The DNA for the CDR3 is TGTGCCAGCAGTTACTCGAATGCGGGCGCACCCACTGAAGCTTTCTTT. This sequence encodes CASSYSNAGAPTEAFF. The chain carries TRBV6-5 and TRBJ1-1; D not resolved. This CDR3 spans 16 amino acids. Deletions cut 0 bases from V and 4 bases from J, with 15 bases between. Germline V gives CDR1 MNHEY, CDR2 SVGAGI.

This chain joins TRBV7-9 and TRBJ2-3, with a weak D call TRBD2 (7 bases). This CDR3 is built from 15 residues. Trimming took 1 base from V and 3 from J, leaving 11 bases between them. Germline V CDR1 and CDR2: SEHNR, FQNEAQ (reference sequence). CDR3 in amino acids: CASSLGGGPTDTQYF. As DNA, the CDR3 is TGTGCCAGCAGCTTAGGGGGGGGGCCAACAGATACGCAGTATTTT.

V usage is TRBV9 and J usage is TRBJ1-1; D not certain. CDR1 is SGDLS and CDR2 is YYNGEE in the germline V gene. This CDR3 region has 16 residues. The V end was cut by 1 base, the J end by 4 bases, with 17 bases between. CDR3: CASSVSPEGHGTEAFF. In DNA form, the CDR3 reads TGTGCCAGCAGCGTATCACCCGAGGGCCATGGCACTGAAGCTTTCTTT.

The chain recombines TRBV18 with TRBJ2-1; 10 nucleotides line up with TRBD2. V trimming: 1 base; J trimming: 4 bases; junction bases outside the gene matches: 4. CDR3 length equals 16 residues. The germline gives CDR1 KGHSH, CDR2 LQKENI. The CDR3 here is CASSPRGLAEYNEQFF. Here the CDR3 DNA reads TGTGCCAGCTCACCACGAGGACTAGCGGAGTACAATGAGCAGTTCTTC.

The gene calls are TRBV6-5 and TRBJ2-1; TRBD2 might be the D (5 bases). Germline V gene data show CDR1 as MNHEY and CDR2 as SVGAGI. V lost 2 bases to trimming and J lost 5 bases, with 13 bases between them. This CDR3 is built from 15 residues. CDR3 loop: CASSYGVARDNEQFF. In DNA form, the CDR3 reads TGTGCCAGCAGTTACGGAGTAGCGAGAGACAATGAGCAGTTCTTC.

This chain links TRBV10-2 with TRBJ2-7; D is perhaps TRBD1 (5 bases). The V end lost 6 bases, the J end lost 3 bases, and 15 bases lay between the germline ends. CDR1 and CDR2 from the germline V gene are WSHSY and SAAADI. The CDR3 runs 14 residues. CDR3 nucleotide sequence: TGCGCCAGCAGGGAAGCAGGGTCGGGCTACGAGCAGTACTTC. Translating it yields CASREAGSGYEQYF.

This clone was counted once. One end of the junction does not line up with germline, which may come from a read error. The chain employs TRBV7-9 and TRBJ1-1; the D gene is possibly TRBD1 (6 bases). This CDR3 spans 12 amino acids. Per germline, CDR1 SEHNR and CDR2 FQNEAQ (reference sequence). CDR3: CSSSLGGGEAFF. As DNA, the CDR3 is TGTTCCAGCAGCTTAGGGGGAGGTGAAGCTTTCTTT. Full variable domain (remainder filled in from reference TRBV7-9 and TRBJ1-1): DTGVSQNPRHKITKRGQNVTFRCDPISEHNRLYWYRQTLGQGPEFLTYFQNEAQLEKSRLLSDRFSAERPKGSFSTLEIQRTEQGDSAMYLCSSSLGGGEAFFGQGTRLTVV.